This TCR beta chain was sequenced for a study of radiotherapy plus CTLA-4 blockade in lung cancer. In the study overall: Patients showed objective responses in 18% of cases and disease control in 31%.

Clones were sequenced by immunoSEQ multiplex PCR, and TCRdb holds only the in-frame ones, with some missing. The sample gives approximately 45,000 clones, approximately 62% of which show up once; 15% to 20% is in the top ten. From germline, CDR1 is SGHRS and CDR2 YFSETQ. The CDR3 extends over 13 amino acids. V lost 4 bases, J lost 8 bases, and 12 bases lay in between. This chain connects TRBV5-1 to TRBJ2-2; the D gene is possibly TRBD1 (6 bases). The clonotype was recovered from a human donor with non-small cell lung cancer who had a partial response to radiotherapy plus ipilimumab. The input for sequencing was peripheral blood, taken from a patient treated with radiotherapy plus ipilimumab. The CDR3 loop reads CASSPQGPGELFF. The CDR3 coding sequence is TGCGCCAGCAGCCCACAGGGACCGGGGGAGCTGTTTTTT.